The entry below gives a single T cell receptor (beta chain) sequence along with its context. Antigen: not known. Sequencing used immunoSEQ multiplex PCR; TCRdb keeps in-frame clones, though not all of them. The sample records some 50,000 clones, 85% to 90% being singletons. The CDR3 spans 16 residues. The trim removed 5 bases at V and 3 bases at J, leaving 9 bases unmatched. The germline CDR1 and CDR2 sequences are MNHEY and SMNVEV (reference sequence). The sample belongs to a study of T cells in localized non-small cell lung cancer. General study results and limits: A raised T cell density in blood coincided with lengthier overall survival.

The chain combines TRBV27 with TRBJ1-2; TRBD1 matches at 10 bases. The sequencing used PBMCs, collected before any cancer treatment. The sequence derives from a female donor with stage II lung adenocarcinoma. CDR3 region: CASSRSFGTGDYGYTF. In DNA form, the CDR3 reads TGTGCCAGCAGTAGGTCATTCGGGACAGGGGACTATGGCTACACCTTC.